This TCR beta chain is drawn from a study of blood T cell repertoires in COVID-19. Study-level information: Specimens from acute and convalescent COVID-19 originated in the United States, Italy and Spain. PBMCs, B-cell-depleted T cells, or T cells provided the cDNA or gDNA that made up the material.

The V and J ends lost 0 bases and 5 bases respectively, with 4 bases between them. This CDR3 contains 12 residues. Germline CDR1 reads LGHDT; CDR2 reads YNNKEL (reference sequence). Regarding this clone: Other nucleotide sequences in the sample specify the same CDR3.

Original data processing: Counts of nucleated cells, estimated from reference gene primer amplification, were obtained. Assay used: immunoSEQ multiplex PCR; TCRdb lists only in-frame clones, some missing. Clonal size and the V and J genes are those of that table, whereas D and trimming came from the DNA. The sample carries about 70,000 clones, 70% to 90% recorded once. Source material: peripheral blood. V gene TRBV3-1 (or the pseudogene TRBV3-2) combines with J gene TRBJ1-1; D uncertain. This sequence originates from a man aged 70 or older with active COVID-19. The CDR3 sequence: CASSQDRTEAFF. The CDR3 DNA sequence: TGTGCCAGCAGCCAAGATCGTACTGAAGCTTTCTTT.